One and the same sample provided the 17 T cell receptor beta chains below, sequenced in a study of cytomegalovirus exposure and HLA in healthy donors. 60 Vbeta and 13 Jbeta primers were used in PCR. Here immunoSEQ multiplex PCR was the method, and the copy in TCRdb shows in-frame clones only, minus some. Among approximately 190,000 clones, roughly 86% were seen once, and the ten largest hold around 3.6%. Specimen: PBMCs. All receptors derive from a man aged 40-55 years in good health and CMV-seropositive.

The genes are TRBV28 and TRBJ2-7, with TRBD2 matching 7 bases. With 4 bases clipped from V and 2 bases from J, the junction kept 17 bases outside the gene matches. The CDR3 loop spans 18 amino acids. Germline V gene sequence: CDR1 MDHEN, CDR2 SYDVKM. DNA for the CDR3: TGTGCCAGCAGTTCCCTCCCTGGGCAAGGGCTAGCGGCCTACGAGCAGTACTTC. Translated, it gives CASSSLPGQGLAAYEQYF. Together with reference TRBV28 and TRBJ2-7, the CDR3 gives the full variable domain: DVKVTQSSRYLVKRTGEKVFLECVQDMDHENMFWYRQDPGLGLRLIYFSYDVKMKEKGDIPEGYSVSREKKERFSLILESASTNQTSMYLCASSSLPGQGLAAYEQYFGPGTRLTVT.

With respect to this clone: At one boundary the junction diverges from the germline segment, which might be a read error. This chain links TRBV10-3 with TRBJ2-7; TRBD2 matches at 10 bases. This CDR3 is built from 18 residues. Per germline, CDR1 ENHRY and CDR2 SYGVKD. As DNA, the CDR3 is TGTGCCAGCAGTTTCGGACTAGCGGAGGGCCTATACCACTACGAGCAGTACTTC. It specifies CASSFGLAEGLYHYEQYF.

V usage is TRBV5-1 and J usage is TRBJ1-1; 12 bases are shared with TRBD1. Germline-derived CDR1 and CDR2 are SGHRS and YFSETQ. The V gene end was trimmed by 2 bases and the J gene end by 0 bases; junction bases not matched to a gene: 5. The length of the CDR3 is 17 residues. CDR3 in amino acids: CASSFTGQGAVNTEAFF. The DNA for the CDR3 is TGCGCCAGCAGCTTTACGGGACAGGGGGCGGTGAACACTGAAGCTTTCTTT.

This chain uses TRBV9 with TRBJ1-1; D gene unclear. CDR1 is SGDLS and CDR2 is YYNGEE in the germline V gene. The CDR3 consists of 16 residues. V was shortened by 4 bases and J by 7 bases, with 23 bases between the two germline ends. The CDR3: CASSPLEPGSRGEAFF. The CDR3 nucleotides read TGTGCCAGCAGCCCCCTAGAACCCGGGAGTCGGGGTGAAGCTTTCTTT.

The chain links TRBV18 to TRBJ2-7; 8 positions agree with TRBD1. The CDR3 is 18 residues long. Germline V gives CDR1 KGHSH, CDR2 LQKENI. V shed 4 bases and J 9 bases; nucleotides not matched to a gene: 23. The CDR3: CASSREAPGGFPSLGQYF. CDR3 coding DNA: TGTGCCAGCTCACGTGAAGCCCCAGGGGGCTTCCCCTCCCTAGGGCAGTACTTC.

The chain is built from TRBV7-3 and TRBJ2-1, with D possibly TRBD2 on 6 matching bases. The CDR3 is 14 residues long. The V gene's germline CDR1 is SGHTA and CDR2 FQGTGA. V was clipped by 5 bases and J by 4 bases, with 12 bases between them. For the CDR3, the DNA is TGTGCCAGCAGCCCTGCAGGACTATACAATGAGCAGTTCTTC. It encodes CASSPAGLYNEQFF.

This clone was counted only a few times. The J gene is TRBJ1-1, the V gene TRBV7-9; D is uncertain. Germline V CDR1 and CDR2: SEHNR, FQNEAQ (reference sequence). The CDR3 totals 15 residues. Deletions cut 4 bases from V and 1 base from J, with 13 bases between. The DNA for the CDR3 is TGTGCCAGCAGCTCGTCCGGCGCGGGGAACACTGAAGCTTTCTTT. Amino acid sequence: CASSSSGAGNTEAFF.

The genes are TRBV15 and TRBJ2-5, with a tentative D call TRBD2 (6 bases). Germline CDR1 and CDR2: LNHNV and YYDKDF (reference sequence). V lost 0 bases and J lost 4, with 18 bases in between. The length of the CDR3 is 17 residues. The CDR3 protein is CATSRDQRGGMGETQYF. In nucleotides, the CDR3 is TGTGCCACCAGCAGAGATCAACGGGGAGGAATGGGAGAGACCCAGTACTTC.

The V gene is TRBV6-5, the J gene TRBJ2-1; 9 positions agree with TRBD1. This CDR3 is 15 amino acids long. V lost 7 bases, J lost 6 bases, and 10 bases stayed unmatched. Germline lookup yields CDR1 MNHEY and CDR2 SVGAGI. The CDR3 loop is CASTRTGERGNEQFF. The CDR3 bases are TGTGCCAGCACCAGGACAGGGGAACGGGGCAATGAGCAGTTCTTC.

This rearrangement joins TRBV10-3 to TRBJ1-2; 7 nucleotides agree with TRBD1. Germline trimming cut 11 bases from V and 8 bases from J; bases unmatched to any gene: 11. The CDR3 runs to 12 residues. The germline V gene encodes CDR1 ENHRY and CDR2 SYGVKD. The CDR3 DNA is TGTGCCGTCGGGTCCGGGACAGAAGGCTACACCTTC. It codes for CAVGSGTEGYTF.

DNA of the CDR3: TGTGCCAGCAACTTACGGACAGGGGTACAGCCCCAGCATTTT. This gives the protein CASNLRTGVQPQHF. The V gene is TRBV6-7, the J gene TRBJ1-5, with 9 bases lining up with TRBD1. TRBV6-7 is assigned to the ORF class and has an uncertain function. CDR3 length: 14 amino acids. The J segment lost 7 bases and the V segment lost 7 bases, leaving 8 bases of the junction unmatched.

The chain recombines TRBV28 with TRBJ2-3; the match to TRBD2 covers 7 bases. This CDR3 contains 16 residues. Germline values: CDR1 MDHEN, CDR2 SYDVKM. Losses at the gene ends were 8 bases for V and 4 bases for J; bases not matched to a gene: 15. This CDR3 is CASRDRAGVGADTQYF. The CDR3 nucleotides are TGTGCCAGCCGAGACCGTGCGGGGGTGGGCGCAGATACGCAGTATTTT.

This clone was recorded only once. The chain combines TRBV4-1 with TRBJ1-3; TRBD1 matches at 9 bases. The CDR3 runs 15 residues. Germline V gene lookup returns CDR1 MGHRA and CDR2 YSYEKL. CDR3 sequence: CTTPGQGLSGNTIYF. Here the CDR3 DNA reads TGCACCACCCCGGGACAGGGCCTCTCTGGAAACACCATATATTTT.

In its sample, this clone was seen once. This chain links TRBV6-5 with TRBJ2-3; 7 nucleotides align to TRBD2. The CDR3 totals 15 residues. The germline gives CDR1 MNHEY, CDR2 SVGAGI. The V gene end was trimmed by 5 bases and the J gene end by 6 bases; junction bases not matched to a gene: 11. CDR3 sequence: CASSLGTNFGDTQYF. CDR3 sequence (DNA): TGTGCCAGCAGTCTCGGGACTAATTTCGGGGATACGCAGTATTTT.

The chain links TRBV6-5 to TRBJ1-2, with 8 nucleotides matching TRBD1. The germline V gene encodes CDR1 MNHEY and CDR2 SVGAGI. The length of the CDR3 is 16 residues. V was clipped by 4 bases and J by 3 bases; unmatched bases: 10. The CDR3 spells CASSSGQGRSYYGYTF. The CDR3 coding sequence is TGTGCCAGCAGTTCCGGACAGGGAAGATCGTACTATGGCTACACCTTC.

The chain carries TRBV7-2 and TRBJ2-2, with 7 bases lining up with TRBD1. The V segment lost 5 bases and the J segment 5 bases; nucleotides outside the gene matches: 14. Per germline, CDR1 SGHTA and CDR2 FQGNSA. The CDR3 contains 17 residues. As DNA, the CDR3 is TGTGCCAGCAGCCAGAATACCGGGACAGTTGGGACCGGGGAGCTGTTTTTT. Translating gives CASSQNTGTVGTGELFF.

The V gene is TRBV6-5, the J gene TRBJ2-1, with TRBD2 identical over 8 bases. Looked up from germline, CDR1 is MNHEY and CDR2 is SVGAGI. The CDR3 spans 15 residues. Trimming took 8 bases from V and 4 from J; bases not matched to a gene: 10. DNA of the CDR3: TGTGCCAGCCTCCGAGCCCGGGAGGGATACAATGAGCAGTTCTTC. It translates to CASLRAREGYNEQFF.